This T cell receptor (beta chain) was captured in a study of blood T cell repertoires in COVID-19. Looking at the study overall: The United States, Italy and Spain supplied acute and convalescent COVID-19 samples.

TCRdb's copy holds only in-frame clones and misses some; the assay was immunoSEQ multiplex PCR. The data hold around 250,000 clones, with 75% to 90% observed a single time. The germline V gene has CDR1 MGHDK and CDR2 SYGVNS. There are 17 residues in the CDR3. V was pared by 5 bases and J by 1 base, with 9 bases of the junction left unmatched. The clonotype originates from a woman in her twenties or thirties with acute COVID-19. This sequence joins TRBV25-1 and TRBJ2-5, with 11 nucleotides matching TRBD1. The sequencing sample was made of PBMCs or T cells enriched from blood (not recorded which). The CDR3 loop is CASSHPPGQGGQETQYF. CDR3 sequence (DNA): TGTGCCAGCAGTCATCCCCCGGGACAGGGGGGCCAAGAGACCCAGTACTTC.